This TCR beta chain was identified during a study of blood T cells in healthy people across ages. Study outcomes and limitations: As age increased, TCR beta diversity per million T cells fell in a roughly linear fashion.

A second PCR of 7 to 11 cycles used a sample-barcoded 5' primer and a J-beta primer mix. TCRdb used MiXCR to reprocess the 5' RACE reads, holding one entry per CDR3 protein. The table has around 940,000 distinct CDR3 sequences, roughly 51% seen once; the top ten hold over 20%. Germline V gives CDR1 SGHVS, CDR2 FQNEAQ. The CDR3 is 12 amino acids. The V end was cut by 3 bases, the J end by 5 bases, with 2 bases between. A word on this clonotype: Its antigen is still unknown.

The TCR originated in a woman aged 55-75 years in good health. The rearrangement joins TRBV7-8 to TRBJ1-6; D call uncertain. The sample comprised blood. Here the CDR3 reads CASSFNNSPLHF. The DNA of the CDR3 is TGTGCCAGCAGCTTCAATAATTCACCCCTCCACTTT.